This is a list of T cell receptor beta chains from one sample in a study of T cells in localized non-small cell lung cancer. TCRdb keeps only in-frame clones here, not all; method: immunoSEQ multiplex PCR. The sample includes over 10,000 clones, more than 70% of them seen just once. Sequences were derived from peripheral blood, sampled before any cancer treatment. The receptor set was obtained from a male donor aged 60 or older with stage I lung adenocarcinoma. The CDR3 runs from the conserved cysteine through the conserved F or W. Each record gives: J gene, V gene, CDR3 length, D gene, clone size, CDR3 protein, CDR3 DNA. D genes are given only for firm matches. The size of a clone is reported for some rows only, either as once, few or many, or as a class for expanded clones.

J: TRBJ2-7
V: TRBV9
length: 14
D: TRBD1
size: -
CDR3: CASSGRTGSTEQYF
DNA: TGTGCCAGCAGCGGTCGGACAGGGTCCACCGAGCAGTACTTC

J: TRBJ2-1
V: TRBV11-2
length: 13
D: -
size: -
CDR3: CASSSRRDNEQFF
DNA: TGTGCCAGCAGCTCCCGACGGGACAATGAGCAGTTCTTC

J: TRBJ2-3
V: TRBV30
length: 15
D: -
size: -
CDR3: CAWSERGARSDTQYF
DNA: TGTGCCTGGAGTGAACGGGGAGCGCGCTCAGATACGCAGTATTTT

J: TRBJ1-1
V: TRBV5-6
length: 13
D: TRBD1
size: -
CDR3: CASSLPGQVEAFF
DNA: TGTGCCAGCAGCTTACCGGGACAGGTCGAAGCTTTCTTT

J: TRBJ2-1
V: TRBV2
length: 12
D: -
size: once
CDR3: CASSVDYNEQFF
DNA: TGTGCCAGCAGTGTGGATTACAATGAGCAGTTCTTC

J: TRBJ2-7
V: TRBV9
length: 15
D: -
size: -
CDR3: CASSVGQAFSYEQYF
DNA: TGTGCCAGCAGCGTAGGACAGGCATTCTCCTACGAGCAGTACTTC

J: TRBJ2-3
V: TRBV11-2
length: 14
D: TRBD2
size: -
CDR3: CASSWNSGADTQYF
DNA: TGTGCCAGCAGCTGGAACAGCGGGGCAGATACGCAGTATTTT

J: TRBJ2-3
V: TRBV5-1
length: 16
D: -
size: -
CDR3: CASSLVGTLATNTQYF
DNA: TGCGCCAGCAGCTTGGTTGGCACCCTGGCGACGAATACGCAGTATTTT

J: TRBJ2-7
V: TRBV7-2
length: 14
D: -
size: -
CDR3: CASSLAGFSYEQYF
DNA: TGTGCCAGCAGCTTAGCCGGGTTCTCCTACGAGCAGTACTTC

J: TRBJ2-3
V: TRBV7-9
length: 17
D: TRBD2
size: -
CDR3: CASSPRLRGAPTDTQYF
DNA: TGTGCCAGCAGCCCTCGCCTGCGGGGGGCCCCCACAGATACGCAGTATTTT

J: TRBJ1-6
V: TRBV10-3
length: 13
D: -
size: -
CDR3: CAIRDGRDSPLHF
DNA: TGTGCCATCAGGGACGGTAGGGATTCACCCCTCCACTTT

J: TRBJ1-2
V: TRBV7-8
length: 15
D: TRBD1
size: -
CDR3: CASSKLRDRNYGYTF
DNA: TGTGCCAGCAGCAAACTCCGGGACAGAAACTATGGCTACACCTTC

J: TRBJ1-4
V: TRBV11-2
length: 12
D: -
size: once
CDR3: CASSLLNEKLFF
DNA: TGTGCCAGCAGCTTATTGAATGAAAAACTGTTTTTT

J: TRBJ1-4
V: TRBV10-3
length: 15
D: TRBD1
size: -
CDR3: CAISESGQGNEKLFF
DNA: TGTGCCATCAGTGAGTCGGGACAGGGGAATGAAAAACTGTTTTTT

J: TRBJ2-2
V: TRBV5-1
length: 17
D: -
size: -
CDR3: CASSPGPPGVDTGELFF
DNA: TGCGCCAGCAGCCCGGGTCCGCCAGGGGTTGACACCGGGGAGCTGTTTTTT

J: TRBJ1-1
V: TRBV2
length: 13
D: -
size: few
CDR3: CASSNQGGTEAFF
DNA: TGTGCCAGCAGTAATCAGGGAGGGACTGAAGCTTTCTTT

J: TRBJ2-1
V: TRBV7-3
length: 10
D: -
size: once
CDR3: CASKGLGQFF
DNA: TGTGCCAGCAAAGGGCTTGGGCAGTTCTTC

J: TRBJ2-1
V: TRBV5-1
length: 13
D: -
size: -
CDR3: CASSLRSGNEQFF
DNA: TGCGCCAGCAGCTTGCGTTCAGGCAATGAGCAGTTCTTC

J: TRBJ2-7
V: TRBV7-8
length: 16
D: TRBD1
size: -
CDR3: CASSLARGLEAYEQYF
DNA: TGTGCCAGCAGCTTAGCCAGGGGGCTTGAGGCCTACGAGCAGTACTTC

J: TRBJ2-7
V: TRBV4-2
length: 18
D: -
size: -
CDR3: CASSQATGPGITTREQYF
DNA: TGTGCCAGCAGCCAAGCGACAGGACCCGGTATCACTACGAGGGAGCAGTACTTC

J: TRBJ1-3
V: TRBV7-2
length: 14
D: -
size: once
CDR3: CASSLAGARGTIYF
DNA: TGTGCCAGCAGCTTAGCAGGGGCGCGCGGCACCATATATTTT

J: TRBJ2-5
V: TRBV10-3
length: 13
D: -
size: -
CDR3: CAISVGGSETQYF
DNA: TGTGCCATCAGTGTCGGGGGTTCGGAGACCCAGTACTTC

J: TRBJ1-5
V: TRBV13
length: 14
D: -
size: -
CDR3: CASSLGYSNQPQHF
DNA: TGTGCCAGCAGCTTAGGCTATAGCAATCAGCCCCAGCATTTT

J: TRBJ2-7
V: TRBV7-9
length: 12
D: -
size: -
CDR3: CASSSLLYEQYF
DNA: TGTGCCAGCAGCTCCCTGCTTTACGAGCAGTACTTC

J: TRBJ1-5
V: TRBV28
length: 14
D: -
size: few
CDR3: CASSKGGWSQPQHF
DNA: TGTGCCAGCAGTAAGGGTGGGTGGTCTCAGCCCCAGCATTTT

J: TRBJ2-5
V: TRBV29-1
length: 14
D: TRBD2
size: -
CDR3: CSVEPAGGLETQYF
DNA: TGCAGCGTTGAACCAGCGGGGGGGCTTGAGACCCAGTACTTC

J: TRBJ2-1
V: TRBV6-1
length: 16
D: -
size: once
CDR3: CASSEVRWGGLDEQFF
DNA: TGTGCCAGCAGTGAAGTTAGGTGGGGGGGCCTTGATGAGCAGTTCTTC

J: TRBJ2-5
V: TRBV7-9
length: 13
D: -
size: -
CDR3: CASSQPGRETQYF
DNA: TGTGCCAGCAGCCAACCCGGACGGGAGACCCAGTACTTC

J: TRBJ2-7
V: TRBV21-1
length: 14
D: -
size: -
CDR3: CASSKGDTAYEQYF
DNA: TGTGCCAGCAGCAAAGGGGACACAGCCTACGAGCAGTACTTC

J: TRBJ2-3
V: TRBV18
length: 14
D: TRBD2
size: -
CDR3: CASSPSGGTDTQYF
DNA: TGTGCCAGCTCACCAAGCGGGGGGACAGATACGCAGTATTTT

J: TRBJ1-5
V: TRBV11-2
length: 15
D: -
size: -
CDR3: CASSLGPNSNQPQHF
DNA: TGTGCCAGCAGCTTAGGGCCAAATAGCAATCAGCCCCAGCATTTT

J: TRBJ1-5
V: TRBV29-1
length: 12
D: -
size: -
CDR3: CSVAGIDQPQHF
DNA: TGCAGCGTTGCAGGGATTGATCAGCCCCAGCATTTT

J: TRBJ2-1
V: TRBV7-8
length: 15
D: TRBD2
size: once
CDR3: CASSSGLASYNEQFF
DNA: TGTGCCAGCAGCTCGGGACTAGCATCCTACAATGAGCAGTTCTTC

J: TRBJ2-1
V: TRBV7-3
length: 15
D: TRBD2
size: -
CDR3: CASSVVGGGDNEQFF
DNA: TGTGCCAGCAGCGTCGTGGGGGGAGGGGACAATGAGCAGTTCTTC

J: TRBJ1-2
V: TRBV5-3
length: 16
D: -
size: -
CDR3: CARSSPSTGTPNGYTF
DNA: TGTGCCAGAAGCTCTCCGTCAACCGGGACACCAAATGGCTACACCTTC

J: TRBJ2-2
V: TRBV7-8
length: 14
D: -
size: -
CDR3: CASSFNLYTGELFF
DNA: TGTGCCAGCAGCTTCAACCTATACACCGGGGAGCTGTTTTTT